The sequence of this T cell receptor (beta chain) was determined in a study of cytomegalovirus exposure and HLA in healthy donors (dated by TCRdb to the late 2010s). At the level of the whole study: An earlier analysis of approximately 590 of the donors reported 250 to 350 Gb of sequence data and some 120 million unique TCR beta sequences from about 179 million T cells. An earlier analysis of some 500 of the donors applied high-throughput TCR beta sequencing to assess whether each TCR beta V gene segment acted as functional or pseudogenic. Every discovery cohort repertoire had been produced on one sequencing platform. Among almost 400 genotyped donors of the cohort, an average of 235,054 unique TCR beta nucleotide sequences were sequenced per donor, roughly 20% of them non-productive. Typing coverage varied by locus: roughly 629-640 donors for A, B, C, DRB1 and DQB1; roughly 500 for DQA1; over 600 for DPA1; roughly 450 for DPB1. High-throughput TCR immunosequencing, statistical association of individual TCRs with disease status, and machine learning were combined to predict cytomegalovirus infection status. Donor age, sex, ethnicity and CMV serostatus were compiled together with the repertoire data. An early release covering more than 500 HLA-typed donors comprised approximately 300 gigabases of sequencing data and around 80 million unique TCR sequences. Five DR-DQ haplotypes were handled as single units for association and clustering, since linkage in the cohort was strong. The study used immunosequencing to profile the T cell repertoires of some 600 subjects and linked those repertoires to cytomegalovirus serostatus. To study patterns of TCR occurrence, a later analysis re-analyzed previously published TCR beta repertoires from 700 or so donors and added high-resolution HLA genotyping. HLA typing covered class I and class II loci at four-digit resolution. The genetic ancestry cluster associated with self-reported Caucasian donors included 80% to 90% of the approximately 400 genotyped donors. A later genetic analysis used genome-wide SNP genotypes for about 60% of the roughly 700 donors, treating that subset as a discovery cohort. In addition to the first cohort of around 670 subjects, a separate validation cohort of about 120 different subjects was used. The study aimed to test whether cataloging public T cell receptors could reveal signatures of past pathogen exposure. The later analysis used no new phenotypic data to find candidate immune exposures, relying instead on TCR beta sequences and their occurrence across donors. Broader findings and caveats from the paper: A later analysis associated about 17,000 TCR beta sequences with specific HLA alleles at a false discovery rate of 0.05. It was suggested by the authors that the approach could potentially be generalized to other disease states and immunological phenotypes. A group of highly shared sequence variants was considered likely to be a technical artifact of the sequencing pipeline. A further reported finding was that TCR beta sequences accurately predicted the HLA-A and HLA-B alleles for most subjects in the first cohort. Strong co-occurrence of HLA alleles, especially DR and DQ, made assigning TCR associations to individual alleles difficult. Because counts were too low, 15 to 20 rarely observed V segments, including chromosome 9 orphons, were left out of the earlier analysis of 500 to 750 of the donors. CMV serostatus was the only immune exposure information available for the cohort. According to a later analysis, parvovirus B19, influenza, CMV and Epstein-Barr virus appeared linked to several top co-occurrence clusters. A later genetic analysis associated a missense DCLRE1C variant with V-gene and J-gene trimming of TCR beta chains, and an independent cohort replicated the association. In an earlier analysis of 450 to 750 of the donors, most TCR beta V segments appeared in productive rearrangements about 87% or about 30% of the time, broadly matching IMGT annotations. In the study, roughly 160 TCR beta chains were listed as associated with cytomegalovirus. Some IMGT-functional V segments, including TRBV6-2 and TRBV6-3, could not be told apart with the 87-base-pair reads, so those segments were excluded. The classifier was reported to diagnose cytomegalovirus status with high specificity and sensitivity in both the original cohort and the validation cohort. This cohort had only TCR beta chains sequenced, and the lack of alpha or paired-chain data limited which features could be detected. A few of the identified cytomegalovirus-associated TCR beta chains were confirmed in vitro to be specific for cytomegalovirus antigens. Because HLA typing was unavailable for some donors at each locus, only the typed subset was used in association tests. Linkage disequilibrium might explain the correlated functional status among segregating V segments, but an unknown experimental factor could not be ruled out. Most CMV-associated TCR beta chains appeared to be HLA-restricted in a later analysis, and the HLA associations seemed to be driven largely by CMV exposure. Compared with the approximately 710-donor mean, donors in an Asian-associated ancestry cluster had fewer N-insertions in productive TCRs, according to a later genetic analysis. Presence/absence analyses assumed roughly uniform sequencing depth across donors, an assumption that may not hold. Most TCR sequences were observed very rarely across donors, whereas some public TCRs were present in many individuals. In a later analysis, HLA-associated TCR beta chains showed more clonal expansion and lower generation probabilities than non-associated chains that were equally common. In a later analysis, TCR association rates were found to vary across HLA loci, with the most associated TCRs seen for DRB1 alleles and the fewest for HLA-C alleles.

On this clone: It has no known antigen specificity. No much larger clone is present one base from it, and per-base qualities are unavailable.

To prepare the library, the immunoSEQ multiplex PCR assay was applied. For the multiplex PCR, a mixture combining 60 forward primers for TCR Vbeta segments and 13 reverse primers for TCR Jbeta segments was used. The CDR3 region of rearranged TCR beta genes was amplified from genomic DNA with a multiplex PCR assay. Amplified TCR beta libraries were sequenced as 87-base-pair reads on the Illumina HiSeq System. In the paper's pipeline: Across the 666 repertoires, a later analysis counted roughly 77 million unique TCR beta chains, roughly 11 million of which were shared by at least two donors. Raw reads were error-corrected and collapsed into unique sequences with a nearest-neighbor algorithm that merged closely related sequences to remove PCR and sequencing errors. V, D and J gene segments were assigned by aligning CDR3 sequences to IMGT reference sequences. For a sequence to be retained, a match of at least six nucleotides to both a V gene segment and a J gene segment was required. A rearrangement was called productive if the CDR3 had no stop codons and remained in frame with V and J, and every other rearrangement was called non-productive. Following IMGT convention, CDR3 was defined as the stretch from the second conserved V-encoded cysteine up to the conserved J-encoded phenylalanine. The earlier analysis of some 580 of the donors excluded any sequence lacking an unambiguous match to a single V gene segment. An earlier analysis of a few hundred of the donors called V segments functional above 56.7% productive rearrangements and segregating when the between-donor standard deviation exceeded 5%. A statistical classification framework was built for diagnosing cytomegalovirus status from the catalog of TCR beta chain sequences. In a later analysis, V and J genes were assigned by comparing TCR nucleotide sequences against IMGT/GENE-DB human TR gene sequences. Using the TCRdist pipeline, a later analysis assigned CDR3 sequences along with most-parsimonious VDJ recombination scenarios. A later analysis defined each TCR beta chain by its CDR3 amino acid sequence plus V-gene family, and excluded reads lacking a unique V-gene family. To address suspected cross-contamination and a sequencing artifact, a later analysis removed around 600 highly shared, low-generation-probability nucleotide sequences. For each public chain, a later analysis derived a clonal expansion index from normalized ranks of inferred template counts within each repertoire. In a later analysis, generation probabilities were computed using a VDJ recombination model fitted to out-of-frame rearrangements, and the results were checked against IGoR. A later analysis scored TCR-TCR, TCR-HLA and TCR-CMV co-occurrence with hypergeometric tests, applying a repertoire-size bias correction to TCR pairs. A later analysis estimated false discovery rates by permuting HLA or CMV assignments 20 times. A later analysis grouped co-occurring TCRs with DBSCAN, adding TCRdist sequence similarity when clustering within HLA-allele-positive subsets. Co-occurrence clustering excluded repertoires with fewer than 30,000 or more than 120,000 public chains, plus five with anomalous nucleotide sharing. TCRdb took over this immuneACCESS table, retaining in-frame rearrangements with V and J assigned. Such tables are incomplete; in checked studies, under half of the missing clones stem from an unresolved V gene, and the remainder is unexplained. That table furnishes V, J and clone size, whereas the DNA furnished D and trimming. The sample records about 120,000 clones, approximately 80% of which are singletons. The ten largest clones capture around 1.5% of the sample.

The CDR3, from cysteine to phenylalanine, totals 15 residues. Only the CDR3 portion is preserved as DNA: 45 bases, with reading frame beginning at the first base. The trim is 1 base for V and 8 bases for J, with a gap of 17 bases between the germline ends. CDR1 and CDR2, looked up from the germline V gene, are SGHTA and FQGNSA. The cohort was made up of 500 to 800 healthy bone marrow donors. At the time of sampling, every cohort member was nominally healthy, though immune exposures that went unrecorded were likely present. The donor tested CMV seronegative, placing the donor among the 300 to 400 seronegative members of the cohort. A peripheral blood sample was provided by each donor, and peripheral blood mononuclear cells were used for TCR beta sequencing. Genomic DNA extraction from the blood cell samples was performed with the Qiagen DNeasy Blood Extraction Kit.

Recombination linked TRBV7-2 to TRBJ1-2, with TRBD1 perhaps the D gene, on 6 matching bases. This receptor was identified in a woman aged 18-29 years in good health and CMV-seronegative. Source material: PBMCs. Here is the DNA: TGTGCCAGCAGCTTAGACTCAGGGGAAACTGGGGGCTACACCTTC. Its coded protein is CASSLDSGETGGYTF. Joined to the reference TRBV7-2 and TRBJ1-2 proteins, this CDR3 gives the full variable domain: GAGVSQSPSNKVTEKGKDVELRCDPISGHTALYWYRQSLGQGLEFLIYFQGNSAPDKSGLPSDRFSAERTGGSVSTLTIQRTQQEDSAVYLCASSLDSGETGGYTFGSGTRLTVV.